What follows is one T cell receptor beta chain and its context. CD45RO-negative, CCR7-positively selected cells formed the naive CD8 fraction, excluding terminally differentiated effector memory CD45RA+ cells. Produced via immunoSEQ multiplex PCR; TCRdb's table is partial and in-frame only. The sample has hundreds of thousands of clones; approximately 96% are singletons. These data originate in a study of shared clonotypes between healthy human individuals. The CDR3 length is 14 residues. The chain has TRBV21-1 and TRBJ2-1; TRBD2, as called in the table, went unchecked against the DNA. TRBV21-1 is a pseudogene locus. Sample: naive CD8+ T cells sorted from blood. The source is a woman in her 30s in good health. CDR3 in DNA: TGTGCCAGCTGGGGGACTAGACTCTACAATGAGCAGTTCTTC. Its protein is CASWGTRLYNEQFF.